This entry features one T cell receptor (beta chain) sequence. The antigen remains undetermined. The entry originates in a study of OX40 agonist ivuxolimab in advanced cancers. Study information: Across the patients, intravenous ivuxolimab was delivered every 2 weeks at 0.01 to 10 mg/kg. Hepatocellular carcinoma, melanoma, renal cell or head and neck cancer was diagnosed in the dose-escalation patients.

Study-wide results and caveats: Undetermined was the antigen specificity of the expanded peripheral T cells. Circulating CD4+ and CD8+ T cells showed clonal expansion by week 6 at 0.1 to 3.0 mg/kg.

Here immunoSEQ multiplex PCR was the method, and the copy in TCRdb shows in-frame clones only, minus some. This table has tens of thousands of clones, 84% appearing once. The CDR3 runs to 16 residues. CDR1 is SGHDN and CDR2 is FVKESK in the germline V gene. J lost 3 bases, V lost 1 base, and 7 bases had no gene match. The sequence was obtained from an adult with an advanced solid tumor such as melanoma, head and neck, liver or kidney cancer. Source: CD4+ or CD8+ T cells sorted from blood, taken in a trial of the OX40 agonist ivuxolimab. The chain carries TRBV14 and TRBJ2-5; 8 bases match TRBD1. CDR3 loop: CASSQGQTGEEETQYF. The DNA for the CDR3 is TGTGCCAGCAGCCAAGGGCAGACAGGGGAGGAAGAGACCCAGTACTTC.